This T cell receptor beta chain comes out of a study of T cell responses to AZD1222 COVID-19 vaccine. Study-wide results and caveats: White British ancestry dominated among donors, who included more females, and clonal diversity was possibly underestimated.

On this clone itself: Its matching antigen is unknown.

TCRdb keeps only in-frame clones here, not all; method: immunoSEQ multiplex PCR. The profile shows tens of thousands of clones, 70% to 80% of them singletons. This CDR3 contains 15 residues. Germline V lookup: CDR1 MNHEY, CDR2 SMNVEV (reference sequence). The V and J ends lost 5 bases and 6 bases, in that order; junction bases with no gene match: 10. This material consisted of peripheral blood, taken 28 days after the second AZD1222 dose. The TCR originated in an adult who received the AZD1222 COVID-19 vaccine. The chain recombines TRBV27 with TRBJ2-7; 10 nucleotides align to TRBD1. The chain's CDR3 is CASSPWTGGSPEQYF. As DNA, the CDR3 is TGTGCCAGCAGTCCCTGGACAGGGGGGTCCCCCGAGCAGTACTTC.